These T cell receptor beta chains were read from a single sample in a study of T cells after yellow fever vaccination. In TCRdb, the 5' RACE reads were re-called with MiXCR into one record per CDR3 protein. The sample consists of more than 350,000 distinct CDR3 sequences, roughly 11% of them appearing once. Sequencing was performed on PBMCs, taken on the day of the first yellow fever vaccination. These receptor sequences come from a young man who received the YFV17D yellow fever vaccine. The CDR3 runs from the conserved cysteine through the conserved F or W. The order of the fields is CDR3 DNA, CDR3 protein, CDR3 length, clone size, V gene, J gene, D gene. A D gene is named only where the DNA matches it firmly. Size values are once, few and many counts, or a class for expanded clones, and some rows have none.

cdr3_nt: TGTGCCAGCAGCCCCTGGGCTAGCGGGTTTCGGGAGCAGTACTTC; cdr3_aa: CASSPWASGFREQYF; cdr3_length: 15; clone_size: few; v_call: TRBV7-2; j_call: TRBJ2-7; d_call: TRBD2
cdr3_nt: TGTGCCAGCAATCCCGGGACAGGGGGTTTTCAGCCCCAGCATTTT; cdr3_aa: CASNPGTGGFQPQHF; cdr3_length: 15; clone_size: many; v_call: TRBV28; j_call: TRBJ1-5; d_call: TRBD1
cdr3_nt: TGTGCCAGCAGCCAAGGTCTCTGGACCGGGGAGCTGTTTTTT; cdr3_aa: CASSQGLWTGELFF; cdr3_length: 14; clone_size: -; v_call: TRBV3-1; j_call: TRBJ2-2; d_call: -
cdr3_nt: TGTGCCAGCCGGCGGACAGACCAAGAGACCCAGTACTTC; cdr3_aa: CASRRTDQETQYF; cdr3_length: 13; clone_size: few; v_call: TRBV6-1; j_call: TRBJ2-5; d_call: -
cdr3_nt: TGCGCCAGCAGCCTAAGACCGCCGCGCCCGGTGATGGTTGAGCAGTTCTTC; cdr3_aa: CASSLRPPRPVMVEQFF; cdr3_length: 17; clone_size: -; v_call: TRBV4-3; j_call: TRBJ2-1; d_call: -
cdr3_nt: TGCAGTGCCCAGGACAGTATGTCGAAGACCCAGTACTTC; cdr3_aa: CSAQDSMSKTQYF; cdr3_length: 13; clone_size: -; v_call: TRBV20-1; j_call: TRBJ2-5; d_call: -
cdr3_nt: TGTGCCAGCAGCTCCTGGGGGGAGAGCGCCGGGGAGCTGTTTTTT; cdr3_aa: CASSSWGESAGELFF; cdr3_length: 15; clone_size: -; v_call: TRBV27; j_call: TRBJ2-2; d_call: -
cdr3_nt: TGTGCCAGCAGTACACCGGGACAGGGGCCTGGCGGTGGCTACACCTTC; cdr3_aa: CASSTPGQGPGGGYTF; cdr3_length: 16; clone_size: few; v_call: TRBV6-1; j_call: TRBJ1-2; d_call: TRBD1
cdr3_nt: TGTGCCAGCAGTCCTCGACATCCCAGTCAGCCCCAGCATTTT; cdr3_aa: CASSPRHPSQPQHF; cdr3_length: 14; clone_size: -; v_call: TRBV12-3/TRBV12-4; j_call: TRBJ1-5; d_call: -
cdr3_nt: TGTGCCAGCAGGTCACAGGGGAATGAGCAGTTCTTC; cdr3_aa: CASRSQGNEQFF; cdr3_length: 12; clone_size: -; v_call: TRBV6-6; j_call: TRBJ2-1; d_call: TRBD1
cdr3_nt: TGTGCCAGCAGCGTAGCTGGATCAACTAATGAAAAACTGTTTTTT; cdr3_aa: CASSVAGSTNEKLFF; cdr3_length: 15; clone_size: -; v_call: TRBV9; j_call: TRBJ1-4; d_call: -
cdr3_nt: TGTGCCAGCAGCTTCACCCGACTAGCGGGAAGCACAGATACGCAGTATTTT; cdr3_aa: CASSFTRLAGSTDTQYF; cdr3_length: 17; clone_size: many; v_call: TRBV7-9; j_call: TRBJ2-3; d_call: TRBD2
cdr3_nt: TGTGCCACCAGGCGGACAGGGCAGGCACCCGGGGAGCTGTTTTTT; cdr3_aa: CATRRTGQAPGELFF; cdr3_length: 15; clone_size: -; v_call: TRBV24-1; j_call: TRBJ2-2; d_call: TRBD1
cdr3_nt: TGTGCCAGCAGCTCGGTCATATCAGGGGGAAACACTGAAGCTTTCTTT; cdr3_aa: CASSSVISGGNTEAFF; cdr3_length: 16; clone_size: -; v_call: TRBV7-9; j_call: TRBJ1-1; d_call: TRBD1
cdr3_nt: TGTGCCAGCAGCTTATTACTAGCGGGGGGCACCAACCAGTTCTTC; cdr3_aa: CASSLLLAGGTNQFF; cdr3_length: 15; clone_size: -; v_call: TRBV11-2; j_call: TRBJ2-1; d_call: TRBD2
cdr3_nt: TGTGCCAGCAGCCAATCCTCGTATAATTCACCCCTCCACTTT; cdr3_aa: CASSQSSYNSPLHF; cdr3_length: 14; clone_size: -; v_call: TRBV7-8; j_call: TRBJ1-6; d_call: -
cdr3_nt: TGTGCCAGCAGCCAAGATGTTGTTCAGCCCCAGCATTTT; cdr3_aa: CASSQDVVQPQHF; cdr3_length: 13; clone_size: -; v_call: TRBV3-1; j_call: TRBJ1-5; d_call: -
cdr3_nt: TGTGCCAGCAGAACCGGGACTAGCGACTACAATGAGCAGTTCTTC; cdr3_aa: CASRTGTSDYNEQFF; cdr3_length: 15; clone_size: many; v_call: TRBV6-1; j_call: TRBJ2-1; d_call: TRBD2
cdr3_nt: TGTGCCAGCAGCCCTCCCGGACAGGGGGCGATCTACAATGAGCAGTTCTTC; cdr3_aa: CASSPPGQGAIYNEQFF; cdr3_length: 17; clone_size: few; v_call: TRBV7-9; j_call: TRBJ2-1; d_call: TRBD1
cdr3_nt: TGTGCCAGCAGCAGGGGGGGTATCGGGTACCAAGAGACCCAGTACTTC; cdr3_aa: CASSRGGIGYQETQYF; cdr3_length: 16; clone_size: -; v_call: TRBV11-2; j_call: TRBJ2-5; d_call: -
cdr3_nt: TGTGCCAGCAGCAAGACTAGCGGGGGTTTAGATACGCAGTATTTT; cdr3_aa: CASSKTSGGLDTQYF; cdr3_length: 15; clone_size: -; v_call: TRBV12-3/TRBV12-4; j_call: TRBJ2-3; d_call: TRBD2
cdr3_nt: TGTGCCAGCAGCGCTGCGATCGTGGGGGACTATGGCTACACCTTC; cdr3_aa: CASSAAIVGDYGYTF; cdr3_length: 15; clone_size: few; v_call: TRBV7-2; j_call: TRBJ1-2; d_call: -
cdr3_nt: TGTGCCAGTAGTATCGGGGCGGGCAGCCAAGAGACCCAGTACTTC; cdr3_aa: CASSIGAGSQETQYF; cdr3_length: 15; clone_size: few; v_call: TRBV19; j_call: TRBJ2-5; d_call: -
cdr3_nt: TGTGCCAGCAGCTTAGTAGGGGGGGCGCTTGGAAACACCATATATTTT; cdr3_aa: CASSLVGGALGNTIYF; cdr3_length: 16; clone_size: -; v_call: TRBV7-2; j_call: TRBJ1-3; d_call: -
cdr3_nt: TGTGCCAGCAGCTTAGACAGGGGGCGTTGGGAGACCCAGTACTTC; cdr3_aa: CASSLDRGRWETQYF; cdr3_length: 15; clone_size: -; v_call: TRBV7-2; j_call: TRBJ2-5; d_call: TRBD1